This paragraph reports one TCR beta chain. Clinical symptoms, serum thyroxine, TRAb, thyroid ultrasound and orbital computed tomography informed diagnoses. This sample was included in a study of T cells in Graves' hyperthyroidism and ophthalmopathy. The source material, RNA transcripts, was used to amplify TCR beta CDR3 regions. The HTBI set primed first-round TCR CDR3 RT-PCR. TCRdb reprocessed the multiplex PCR reads with MiXCR, giving one entry per CDR3 protein. The table records 800,000 or so distinct CDR3 sequences, about two fifths of them present only once. The CDR3 length is 13 residues. Looked up from germline, CDR1 is KGHDR and CDR2 is SFDVKD. V trimming: 8 bases; J trimming: 5 bases; junction bases outside the gene matches: 5.

The chain recombines TRBV24-1 with TRBJ1-2; the match to TRBD1 covers 9 bases. This sequence originates from a man aged 18 to 29 with Graves' hyperthyroidism. The sample consisted of blood. The CDR3 is CATNPGQGYGYTF. As DNA, the CDR3 is TGTGCCACCAATCCGGGACAGGGTTATGGCTACACCTTC.